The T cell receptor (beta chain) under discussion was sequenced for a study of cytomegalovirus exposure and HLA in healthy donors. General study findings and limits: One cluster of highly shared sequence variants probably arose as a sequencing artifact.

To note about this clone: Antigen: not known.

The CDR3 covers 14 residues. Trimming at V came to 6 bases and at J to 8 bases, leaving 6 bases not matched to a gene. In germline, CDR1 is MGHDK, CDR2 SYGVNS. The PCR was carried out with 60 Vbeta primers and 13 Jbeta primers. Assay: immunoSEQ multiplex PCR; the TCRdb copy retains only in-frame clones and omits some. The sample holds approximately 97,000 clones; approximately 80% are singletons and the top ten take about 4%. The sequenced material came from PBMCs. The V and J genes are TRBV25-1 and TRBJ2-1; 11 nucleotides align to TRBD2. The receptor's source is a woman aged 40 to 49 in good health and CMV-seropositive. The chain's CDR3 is CASRRTSGRDEQFF. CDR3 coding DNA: TGTGCCAGCAGAAGGACTAGCGGGCGAGATGAGCAGTTCTTC.